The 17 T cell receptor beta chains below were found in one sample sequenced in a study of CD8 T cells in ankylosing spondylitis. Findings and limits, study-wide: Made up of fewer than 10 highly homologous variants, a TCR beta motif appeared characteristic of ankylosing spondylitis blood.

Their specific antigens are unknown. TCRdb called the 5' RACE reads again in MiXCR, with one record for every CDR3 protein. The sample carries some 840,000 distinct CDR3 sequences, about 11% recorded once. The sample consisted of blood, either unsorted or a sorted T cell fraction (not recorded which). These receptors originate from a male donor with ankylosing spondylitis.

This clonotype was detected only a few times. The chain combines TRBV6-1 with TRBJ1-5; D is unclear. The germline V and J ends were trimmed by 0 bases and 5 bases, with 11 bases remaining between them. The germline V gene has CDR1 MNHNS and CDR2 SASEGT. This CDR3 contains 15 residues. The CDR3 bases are TGTGCCAGCAGTGAAGCGCTAGAGATAGATCAGCCCCAGCATTTT. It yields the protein CASSEALEIDQPQHF.

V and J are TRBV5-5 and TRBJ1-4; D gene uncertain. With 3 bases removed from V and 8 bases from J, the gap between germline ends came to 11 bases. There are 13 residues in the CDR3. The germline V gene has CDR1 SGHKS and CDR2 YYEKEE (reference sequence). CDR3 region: CASSSETREKLFF. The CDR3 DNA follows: TGTGCCAGCAGCTCTGAGACGAGGGAAAAACTGTTTTTT.

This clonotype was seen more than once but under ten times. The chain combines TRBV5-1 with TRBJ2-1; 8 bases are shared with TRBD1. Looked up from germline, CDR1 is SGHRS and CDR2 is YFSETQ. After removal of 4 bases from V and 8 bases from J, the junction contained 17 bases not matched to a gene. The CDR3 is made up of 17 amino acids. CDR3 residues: CASSRTFPGTGVYEQFF. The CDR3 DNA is TGCGCCAGCAGCAGGACATTCCCGGGGACAGGTGTATATGAGCAGTTCTTC.

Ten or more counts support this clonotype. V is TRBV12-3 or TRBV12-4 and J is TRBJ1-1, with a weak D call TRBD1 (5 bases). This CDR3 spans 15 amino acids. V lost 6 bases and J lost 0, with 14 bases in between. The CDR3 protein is CASRTGVHMNTEAFF. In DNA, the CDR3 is TGTGCCAGCAGGACGGGGGTTCATATGAACACTGAAGCTTTCTTT.

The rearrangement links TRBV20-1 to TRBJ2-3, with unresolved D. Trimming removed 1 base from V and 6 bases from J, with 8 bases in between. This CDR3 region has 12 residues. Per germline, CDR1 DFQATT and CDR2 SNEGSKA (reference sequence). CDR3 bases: TGCAGTGCTAGAGTGAGAGAGGATACGCAGTATTTT. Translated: CSARVREDTQYF.

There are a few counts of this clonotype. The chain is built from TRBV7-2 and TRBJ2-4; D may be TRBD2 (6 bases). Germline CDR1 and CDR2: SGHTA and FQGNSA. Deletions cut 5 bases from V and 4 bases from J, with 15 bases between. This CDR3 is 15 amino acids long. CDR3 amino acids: CASSKTGTAKNIQYF. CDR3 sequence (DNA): TGTGCCAGCAGCAAGACCGGGACTGCAAAAAACATTCAGTACTTC.

CDR3 amino acids: CASSHLVGENTEAFF. CDR3 sequence (DNA): TGCGCCAGCAGCCATTTGGTCGGGGAGAACACTGAAGCTTTCTTT. The rearrangement joins TRBV4-3 to TRBJ1-1; no definite D call. The CDR3 consists of 15 residues. The germline V gene has CDR1 LGHNA and CDR2 YSLEER. V was trimmed by 3 bases and J by 1 base, leaving 12 bases between them.

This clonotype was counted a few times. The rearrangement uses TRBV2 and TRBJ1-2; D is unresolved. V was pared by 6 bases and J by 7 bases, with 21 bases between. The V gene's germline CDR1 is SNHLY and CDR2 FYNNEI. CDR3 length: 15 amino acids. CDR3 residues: CASRGSALGVAGYTF. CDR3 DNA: TGTGCCAGCAGGGGGTCAGCCCTTGGGGTAGCTGGCTACACCTTC.

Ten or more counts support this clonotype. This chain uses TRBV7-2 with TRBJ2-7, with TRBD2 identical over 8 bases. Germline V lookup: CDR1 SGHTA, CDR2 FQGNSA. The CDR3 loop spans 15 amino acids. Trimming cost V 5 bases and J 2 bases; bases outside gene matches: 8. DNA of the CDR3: TGTGCCAGCAGCGTAGGACTAGCTAGGGCCTACGAGCAGTACTTC. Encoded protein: CASSVGLARAYEQYF.

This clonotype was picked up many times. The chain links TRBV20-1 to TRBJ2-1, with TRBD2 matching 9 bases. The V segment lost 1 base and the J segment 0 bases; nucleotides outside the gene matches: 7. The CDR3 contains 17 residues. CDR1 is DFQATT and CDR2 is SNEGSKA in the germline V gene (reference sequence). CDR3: CSARGIAGVRSYNEQFF. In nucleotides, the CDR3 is TGCAGTGCTAGAGGAATAGCGGGAGTTCGCTCCTACAATGAGCAGTTCTTC.

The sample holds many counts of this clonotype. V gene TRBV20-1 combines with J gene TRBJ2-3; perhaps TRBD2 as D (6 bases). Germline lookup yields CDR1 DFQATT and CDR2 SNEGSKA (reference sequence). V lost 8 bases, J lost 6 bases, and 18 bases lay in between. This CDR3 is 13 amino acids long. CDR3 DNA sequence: TGCAGTCTTCCGGGACTCTATTGGGATACGCAGTATTTT. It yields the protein CSLPGLYWDTQYF.

In nucleotides, the CDR3 is TGTGCCAGCAGTTATAGCGGGGGGGATTCATACAATGAGCAGTTCTTC. This gives the protein CASSYSGGDSYNEQFF. This chain connects TRBV7-3 to TRBJ2-1; TRBD2 matches at 11 bases. Germline V gene data show CDR1 as SGHTA and CDR2 as FQGTGA. With V trimmed by 6 bases and J by 4 bases, 8 bases remained unmatched. CDR3 size: 16 residues.

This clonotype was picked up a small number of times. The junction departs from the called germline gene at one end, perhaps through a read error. CDR3 nucleotides: TGTGCCAGCAGTTACTTGAGGCGGGAGGGCTACAGTGAGCGGTTCTTC. Its protein product is CASSYLRREGYSERFF. The V call is TRBV6-5, the J call TRBJ2-1; 9 bases line up with TRBD2. The CDR3 covers 16 residues. Germline lookup yields CDR1 MNHEY and CDR2 SVGAGI.

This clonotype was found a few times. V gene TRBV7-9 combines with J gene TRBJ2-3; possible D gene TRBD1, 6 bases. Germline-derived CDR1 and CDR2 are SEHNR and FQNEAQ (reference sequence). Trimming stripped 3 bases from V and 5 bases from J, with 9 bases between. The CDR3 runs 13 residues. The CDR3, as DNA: TGTGCCAGCAGCTTCACAGGGAAAGATACGCAGTATTTT. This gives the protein CASSFTGKDTQYF.

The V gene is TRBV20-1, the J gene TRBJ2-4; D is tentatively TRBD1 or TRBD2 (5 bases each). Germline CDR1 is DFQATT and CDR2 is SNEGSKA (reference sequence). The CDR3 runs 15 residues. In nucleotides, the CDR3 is TGCAGCGCAGAGAGAGGGGTGTTGGTCAAAAACATTCAGTACTTC. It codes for CSAERGVLVKNIQYF.

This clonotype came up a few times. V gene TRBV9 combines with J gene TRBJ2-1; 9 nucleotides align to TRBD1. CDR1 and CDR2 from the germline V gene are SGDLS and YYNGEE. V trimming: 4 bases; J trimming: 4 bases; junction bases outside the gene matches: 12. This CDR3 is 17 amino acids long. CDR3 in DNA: TGTGCCAGCAGCTTACGACACGGGACAGGGTCGTACAATGAGCAGTTCTTC. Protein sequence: CASSLRHGTGSYNEQFF.

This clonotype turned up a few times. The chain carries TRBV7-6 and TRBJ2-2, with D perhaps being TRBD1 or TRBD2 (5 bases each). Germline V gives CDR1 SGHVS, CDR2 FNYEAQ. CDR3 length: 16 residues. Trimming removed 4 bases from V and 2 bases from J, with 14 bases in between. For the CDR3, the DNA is TGTGCCAGCAGCTCTACCGGGACCCTAAACACCGGGGAGCTGTTTTTT. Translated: CASSSTGTLNTGELFF.